The source of this TCR beta chain is a study of molecular identifiers for immune sequencing clone quantification. Study findings and constraints: Same-barcode identical TCR molecules could make highly expanded clones look smaller than they are.

Naive CD8 T cell sorting was performed on the CD8+CD4-CCR7+CD45RA+ phenotype. This clonotype was seen ten or more times. Antigen unknown. Looked up from germline, CDR1 is DFQATT and CDR2 is SNEGSKA (reference sequence). V lost 5 bases, J lost 7 bases, and 15 bases lay in between. This CDR3 has 14 amino acids. TCRdb analysed the PCR reads with MiXCR anew, one entry per CDR3 protein. The table includes about 320,000 distinct CDR3 sequences, around a fifth detected once. This chain uses TRBV20-1 with TRBJ1-6, with D perhaps matching TRBD1 (5 bases). This sequence originates from a human donor in good health. Some libraries in this study had Jurkat cell RNA spiked in. The sample taken for sequencing was naive CD8+ T cells from blood, with Jurkat cell RNA spiked in. Subset indicated: FACS-sorted CD8+CD4-CCR7+CD45RA+ naive T cells. The CDR3 sequence is CSAGGNGENSPLHF. CDR3 in DNA: TGCAGTGCTGGGGGGAACGGAGAAAATTCACCCCTCCACTTT.